What follows are 2 T cell receptor beta chains derived from one specimen sequenced in a study of blood T cells in healthy people across ages. The second PCR ran about 6 to 12 cycles with a sample-barcoded 5' primer and J-beta primers. TCRdb redid the calling of the 5' RACE reads with MiXCR, one entry per CDR3 protein. The sample shows 660,000 or so distinct CDR3 sequences, under 70% of them seen only once. Sequenced: blood. Receptors were obtained from a man aged 55-75 years in good health.

This clonotype has only one observation. This sequence joins TRBV12-3 or TRBV12-4 and TRBJ2-1, with 7 nucleotides matching TRBD1. CDR3 length: 14 residues. J lost 6 bases, V lost 0 bases, and 2 bases had no gene match. CDR3 sequence (DNA): TGTGCCAGCAGTTTAGCCAGGGGGAGCAATGAGCAGTTCTTC. Protein sequence: CASSLARGSNEQFF.

The chain is built from TRBV6-1 and TRBJ1-1; TRBD1 matches at 7 bases. V lost 1 base to trimming and J lost 4 bases; unmatched junction nucleotides: 6. There are 15 residues in the CDR3. Germline CDR1 and CDR2: MNHNS and SASEGT. CDR3 sequence reads: CASSEGRAGGTEAFF. The DNA for the CDR3 is TGTGCCAGCAGTGAAGGCAGGGCAGGGGGCACTGAAGCTTTCTTT.